A selection of T cell receptor beta chains follows, all from one sample in a study of Ad26.COV2.S vaccination and SARS-CoV-2 variants. Using immunoSEQ multiplex PCR, the repertoire was profiled, and TCRdb retains in-frame clones only, with some absent. The table lists about 320,000 clones, just over 85% of them singletons. The specimen was peripheral blood, collected in a trial of Ad26.COV2.S vaccine versus placebo. These receptors were collected from a person aged 18-65 years who received the Ad26.COV2.S COVID-19 vaccine or a placebo. The conserved cysteine and the conserved F or W are not part of the CDR3 here. The D gene is left open where the match is weak.

>TRBV20-1|TRBJ1-4|NA
SASRGGGLEKLF
>TRBV4-1|TRBJ1-1|NA
ASSQVGATEAF
>TRBV18|TRBJ2-6|TRBD1
ASSDTGTGGSGANVLT
>TRBV9|TRBJ1-1|NA
ASSVGRGADTEAF
>TRBV6-5|TRBJ1-6|NA
ASSRSGKHSPLH
>TRBV7-2|TRBJ2-5|TRBD2
ASSQTSGGPGIETQY
>TRBV6-2/TRBV6-3|TRBJ1-2|NA
ASSYSGQGGYGYT
>TRBV7-2|TRBJ1-1|TRBD1
ASSRGDRNTEAF
>TRBV3-1/TRBV3-2|TRBJ1-5|NA
ASGNVAQPQH
>TRBV5-1|TRBJ1-2|NA
ASSPYGQGRGSSYGYT
>TRBV4-2|TRBJ2-3|TRBD2
ASSQDPTSGVMDTQY
>TRBV5-1|TRBJ2-1|NA
ASSLGAAANEQF
>TRBV7-2|TRBJ2-1|TRBD2
ASSSLAGGGNEQF
>TRBV5-4|TRBJ1-2|NA
ASSERAGYT
>TRBV2|TRBJ1-1|NA
ASTRAPSAEAF
>TRBV5-1|TRBJ2-1|NA
ASSLVVANNEQF
>TRBV7-8|TRBJ2-7|NA
ASSLASSSYEQY
>TRBV4-3|TRBJ2-7|NA
ASSQGAYGQGYEQY
>TRBV11-3|TRBJ2-7|TRBD1
ASSTDRGEQY
>TRBV6-2/TRBV6-3|TRBJ1-5|NA
ASSYNRVSGNQPQH
>TRBV6-5|TRBJ1-1|NA
ASSYSHGAQNTEAF
>TRBV9|TRBJ1-1|NA
ASSPGTVNTEAF
>TRBV30|TRBJ1-5|TRBD1
AWGTVYNQPQH
>TRBV4-1|TRBJ2-7|TRBD2
ASSQDRTSGYSYEQY
>TRBV30|TRBJ1-2|TRBD1
AWSLTGRARGYT
>TRBV24-1|TRBJ2-2|NA
ATSGAGTGTGELF
>TRBV5-1|TRBJ1-5|TRBD1
ASSPEGARNEPQH
>TRBV20-1|TRBJ2-3|NA
SASTIGPANS
>TRBV7-6|TRBJ1-1|NA
ASSHGQEAF
>TRBV3-1/TRBV3-2|TRBJ1-1|TRBD1
ASSQHGQGNTEAF
>TRBV6-2/TRBV6-3|TRBJ2-1|TRBD2
ASSYRGSGGHEQF
>TRBV11-2|TRBJ1-1|TRBD1
ASSLLGQGHTEAF
>TRBV7-2|TRBJ1-6|NA
ASSPHPPRNNSPLH
>TRBV6-5|TRBJ1-2|NA
ASSHEALRGYT
>TRBV18|TRBJ2-7|TRBD1
ASSPGQQGAYEQY
>TRBV29-1|TRBJ1-2|NA
SVDEQYGYT
>TRBV5-4|TRBJ1-3|TRBD1
ASSSGQGVIGNTIY
>TRBV18|TRBJ2-7|NA
ASSPLSDSEYYEQY
>TRBV2|TRBJ2-5|TRBD2
ASSVIAGGFSGETQY
>TRBV6-2/TRBV6-3|TRBJ1-5|NA
ASSYSTRGSNQPQH
>TRBV7-9|TRBJ2-4|NA
ASSPWGAAKNIQY